The clone carrying this T cell receptor beta chain was seen just once. Its antigen is still unknown. Disease in donors with ophthalmopathy had moderate-to-severe activity, CAS ≥3, NOSPECS ≥4 and under 3 months' duration. This entry comes from a study of Graves' ophthalmopathy and Graves' hyperthyroidism. Study-wide findings and caveats: The study's model predicted ophthalmopathy progression at 70.59% sensitivity and 72% to 75% specificity. Blood samples also showed most expanded thyroid clonotypes exceeding 0.001 frequency.

Per the germline V gene, CDR1 is KGHDR and CDR2 is SFDVKD. The V segment lost 3 bases and the J segment 3 bases; nucleotides outside the gene matches: 4. The CDR3 is 15 residues long. TCR beta CDR3 amplification used RNA transcripts. Second-round multiplex PCR followed a first-round RT-PCR using HTBI primers. TCRdb analysed the multiplex PCR reads with MiXCR anew, one entry per CDR3 protein. Here the sample spans about 660,000 distinct CDR3 sequences, approximately 39% being singletons. Specimen: peripheral blood. The chain has TRBV24-1 and TRBJ2-5, with 9 bases identical to TRBD2. This receptor was taken from an adult man with Graves' ophthalmopathy. In nucleotides, the CDR3 is TGTGCCACCAGTGATGCGGGACTAGCAGAAGAGACCCAGTACTTC. It specifies CATSDAGLAEETQYF.